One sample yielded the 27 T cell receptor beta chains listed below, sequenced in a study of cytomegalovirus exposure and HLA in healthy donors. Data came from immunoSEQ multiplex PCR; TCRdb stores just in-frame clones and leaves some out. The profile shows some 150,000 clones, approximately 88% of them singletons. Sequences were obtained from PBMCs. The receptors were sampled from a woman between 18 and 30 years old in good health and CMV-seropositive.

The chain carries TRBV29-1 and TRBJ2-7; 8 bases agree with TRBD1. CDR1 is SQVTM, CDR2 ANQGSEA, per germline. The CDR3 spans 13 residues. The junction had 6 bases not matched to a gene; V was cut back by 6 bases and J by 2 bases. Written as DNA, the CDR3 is TGCAGCGTGGCCCAGGGGGCTCCCTACGAGCAGTACTTC. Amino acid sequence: CSVAQGAPYEQYF.

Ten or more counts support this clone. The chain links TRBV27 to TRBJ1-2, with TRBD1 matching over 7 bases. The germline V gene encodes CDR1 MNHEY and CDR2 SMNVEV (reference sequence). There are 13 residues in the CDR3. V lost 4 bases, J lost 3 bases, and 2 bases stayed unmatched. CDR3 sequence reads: CASSSQGYYGYTF. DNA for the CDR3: TGTGCCAGCAGTTCACAGGGGTACTATGGCTACACCTTC.

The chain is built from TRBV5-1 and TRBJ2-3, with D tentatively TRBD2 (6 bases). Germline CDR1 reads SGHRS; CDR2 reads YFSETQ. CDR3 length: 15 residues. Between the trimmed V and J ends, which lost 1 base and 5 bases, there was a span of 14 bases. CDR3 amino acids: CASSLSGRVGDTQYF. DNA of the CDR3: TGCGCCAGCAGCTTGTCCGGGAGAGTCGGAGATACGCAGTATTTT. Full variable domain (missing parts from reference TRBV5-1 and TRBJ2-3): KAGVTQTPRYLIKTRGQQVTLSCSPISGHRSVSWYQQTPGQGLQFLFEYFSETQRNKGNFPGRFSGRQFSNSRSEMNVSTLELGDSALYLCASSLSGRVGDTQYFGPGTRLTVL.

The CDR3 sequence is CASSELGAAGVTTGELFF. The CDR3 nucleotides are TGTGCCAGCAGTGAATTAGGGGCGGCGGGAGTAACCACCGGGGAGCTGTTTTTT. The rearrangement joins TRBV2 to TRBJ2-2; 7 bases are shared with TRBD2. Germline V gene data show CDR1 as SNHLY and CDR2 as FYNNEI. The CDR3 spans 18 residues. J was trimmed by 4 bases and V by 2 bases; bases with no gene match: 13.

CDR3 protein: CASSYRGQKGTEAFF. The CDR3 coding sequence is TGTGCCAGCAGTTACCGGGGACAGAAGGGCACTGAAGCTTTCTTT. V is TRBV6-5 and J is TRBJ1-1, with 7 positions matching TRBD1. After removal of 2 bases from V and 4 bases from J, the junction contained 7 bases not matched to a gene. The CDR3 totals 15 residues. Germline CDR1 MNHEY, CDR2 SVGAGI.

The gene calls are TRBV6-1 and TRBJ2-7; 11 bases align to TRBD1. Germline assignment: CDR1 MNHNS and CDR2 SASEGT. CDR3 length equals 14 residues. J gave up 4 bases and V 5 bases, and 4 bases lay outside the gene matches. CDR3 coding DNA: TGTGCCAGCAGTCAGGGACAGGGGGGGTACGAGCAGTACTTC. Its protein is CASSQGQGGYEQYF.

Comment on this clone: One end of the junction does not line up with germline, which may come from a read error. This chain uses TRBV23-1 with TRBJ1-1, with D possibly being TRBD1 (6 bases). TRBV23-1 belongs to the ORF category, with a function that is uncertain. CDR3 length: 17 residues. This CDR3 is CASSQSRTTGWNAEAFF. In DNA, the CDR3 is TGCGCCAGCAGTCAATCCAGAACTACAGGGTGGAACGCTGAAGCTTTCTTT.

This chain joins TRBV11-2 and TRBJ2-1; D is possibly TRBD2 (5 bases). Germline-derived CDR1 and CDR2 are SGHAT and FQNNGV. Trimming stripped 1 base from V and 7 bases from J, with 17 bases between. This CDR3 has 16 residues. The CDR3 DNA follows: TGTGCCAGCAGCTTAGGCCCTACCCCCGAGCGGAATGAGCAGTTCTTC. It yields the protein CASSLGPTPERNEQFF. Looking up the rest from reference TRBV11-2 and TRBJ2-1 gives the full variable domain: EAGVAQSPRYKIIEKRQSVAFWCNPISGHATLYWYQQILGQGPKLLIQFQNNGVVDDSQLPKDRFSAERLKGVDSTLKIQPAKLEDSAVYLCASSLGPTPERNEQFFGPGTRLTVL.

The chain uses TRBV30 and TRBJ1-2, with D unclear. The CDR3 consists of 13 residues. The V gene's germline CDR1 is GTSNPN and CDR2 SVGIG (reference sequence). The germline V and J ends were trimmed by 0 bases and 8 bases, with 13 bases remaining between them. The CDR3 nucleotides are TGTGCCTGGAGTGTACTGGGCCCGAGAGGCTACACCTTC. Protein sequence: CAWSVLGPRGYTF.

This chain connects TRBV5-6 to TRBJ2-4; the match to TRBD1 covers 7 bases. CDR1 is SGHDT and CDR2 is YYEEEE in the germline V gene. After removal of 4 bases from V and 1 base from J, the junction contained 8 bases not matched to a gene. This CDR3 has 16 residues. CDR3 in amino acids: CASSITGEWAKNIQYF. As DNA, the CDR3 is TGTGCCAGCAGCATTACAGGGGAGTGGGCCAAAAACATTCAGTACTTC. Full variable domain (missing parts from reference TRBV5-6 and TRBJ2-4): DAGVTQSPTHLIKTRGQQVTLRCSPKSGHDTVSWYQQALGQGPQFIFQYYEEEERQRGNFPDRFSGHQFPNYSSELNVNALLLGDSALYLCASSITGEWAKNIQYFGAGTRLSVL.

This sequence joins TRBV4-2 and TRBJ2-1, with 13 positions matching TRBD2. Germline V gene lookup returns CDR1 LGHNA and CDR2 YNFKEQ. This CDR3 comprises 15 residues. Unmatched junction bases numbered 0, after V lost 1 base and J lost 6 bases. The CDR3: CASSQGTSGSNEQFF. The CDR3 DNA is TGTGCCAGCAGCCAAGGGACTAGCGGGAGCAATGAGCAGTTCTTC.

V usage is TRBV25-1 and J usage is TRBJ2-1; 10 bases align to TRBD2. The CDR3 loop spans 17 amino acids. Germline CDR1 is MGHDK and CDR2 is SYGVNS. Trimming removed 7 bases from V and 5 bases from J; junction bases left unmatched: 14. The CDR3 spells CASNPFGASGRDNEQFF. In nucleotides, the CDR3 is TGTGCCAGCAATCCTTTCGGGGCTAGCGGGAGAGACAATGAGCAGTTCTTC.

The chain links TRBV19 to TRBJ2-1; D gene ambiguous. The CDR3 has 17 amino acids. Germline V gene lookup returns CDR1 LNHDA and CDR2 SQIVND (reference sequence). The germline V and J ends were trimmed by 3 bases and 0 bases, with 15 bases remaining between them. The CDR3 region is CASSITPPLISYNEQFF. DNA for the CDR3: TGTGCCAGTAGTATCACCCCACCACTAATCTCCTACAATGAGCAGTTCTTC.

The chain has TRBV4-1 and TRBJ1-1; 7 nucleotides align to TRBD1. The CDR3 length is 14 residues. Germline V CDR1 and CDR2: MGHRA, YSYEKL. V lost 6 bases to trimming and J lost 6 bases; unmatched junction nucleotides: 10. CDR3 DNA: TGCGCCAGCAGTAGCAGTGGGACAGACTCTGAAGCTTTCTTT. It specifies CASSSSGTDSEAFF.

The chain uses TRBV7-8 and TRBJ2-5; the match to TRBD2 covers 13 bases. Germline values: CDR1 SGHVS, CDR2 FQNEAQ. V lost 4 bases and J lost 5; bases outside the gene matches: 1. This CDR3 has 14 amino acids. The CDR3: CASSWTSGSETQYF. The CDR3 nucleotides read TGTGCCAGCAGCTGGACTAGCGGGAGCGAGACCCAGTACTTC.

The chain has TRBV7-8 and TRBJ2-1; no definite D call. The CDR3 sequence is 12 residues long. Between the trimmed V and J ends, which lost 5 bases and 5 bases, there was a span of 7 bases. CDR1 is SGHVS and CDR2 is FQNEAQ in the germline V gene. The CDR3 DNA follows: TGTGCCAGCAGCCCCCCAAACAATGAGCAGTTCTTC. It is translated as CASSPPNNEQFF.

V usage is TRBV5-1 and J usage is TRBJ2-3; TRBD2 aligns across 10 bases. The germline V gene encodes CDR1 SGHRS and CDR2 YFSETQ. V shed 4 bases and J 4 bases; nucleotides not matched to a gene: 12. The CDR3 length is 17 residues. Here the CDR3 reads CASSALGSGRASDTQYF. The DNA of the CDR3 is TGCGCCAGCAGCGCCCTAGGGAGCGGGAGGGCCTCAGATACGCAGTATTTT. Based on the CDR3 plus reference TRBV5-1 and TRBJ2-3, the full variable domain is KAGVTQTPRYLIKTRGQQVTLSCSPISGHRSVSWYQQTPGQGLQFLFEYFSETQRNKGNFPGRFSGRQFSNSRSEMNVSTLELGDSALYLCASSALGSGRASDTQYFGPGTRLTVL.

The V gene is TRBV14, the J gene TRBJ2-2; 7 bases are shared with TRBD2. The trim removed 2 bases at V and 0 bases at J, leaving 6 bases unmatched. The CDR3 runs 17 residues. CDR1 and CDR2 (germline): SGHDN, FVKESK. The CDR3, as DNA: TGTGCCAGCAGCCAATTTATCGGGAGGCCGAACACCGGGGAGCTGTTTTTT. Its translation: CASSQFIGRPNTGELFF.

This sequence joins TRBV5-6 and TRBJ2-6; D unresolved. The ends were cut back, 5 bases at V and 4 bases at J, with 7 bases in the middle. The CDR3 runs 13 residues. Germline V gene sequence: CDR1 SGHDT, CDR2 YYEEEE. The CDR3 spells CASRHAGANVLTF. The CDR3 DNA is TGTGCCAGCAGACATGCAGGGGCCAACGTCCTGACTTTC.

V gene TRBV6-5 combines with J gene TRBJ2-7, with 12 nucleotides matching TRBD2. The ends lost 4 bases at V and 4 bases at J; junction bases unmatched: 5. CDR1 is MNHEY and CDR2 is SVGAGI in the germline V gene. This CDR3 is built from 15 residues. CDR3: CASSLRTSGIYEQYF. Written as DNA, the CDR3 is TGTGCCAGCAGTTTGAGGACTAGCGGGATTTACGAGCAGTACTTC.

The CDR3 spells CASSLIGGRETQYF. Written as DNA, the CDR3 is TGTGCCAGCAGCTTGATTGGGGGCCGGGAGACCCAGTACTTC. The chain is built from TRBV11-2 and TRBJ2-5, with D perhaps matching TRBD1 (6 bases). The V gene's germline CDR1 is SGHAT and CDR2 FQNNGV. Trimming left V 3 bases short and J 5 bases short, with 13 bases between. The CDR3 runs to 14 residues.

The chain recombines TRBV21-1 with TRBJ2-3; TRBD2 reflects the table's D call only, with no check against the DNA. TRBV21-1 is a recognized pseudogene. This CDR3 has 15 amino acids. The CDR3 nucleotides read TGTGCCAGCAGCAAGCCCCTATGTTGCACAGATACGCAGTATTTT. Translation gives CASSKPLCCTDTQYF.

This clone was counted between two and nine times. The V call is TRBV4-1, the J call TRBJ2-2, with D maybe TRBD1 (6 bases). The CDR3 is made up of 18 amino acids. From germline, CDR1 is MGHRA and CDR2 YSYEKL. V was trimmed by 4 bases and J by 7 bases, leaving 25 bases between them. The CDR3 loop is CASSLRPSGTLPHGELFF. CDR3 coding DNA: TGCGCCAGCAGCCTTCGCCCCTCCGGGACACTACCACACGGGGAGCTGTTTTTT.

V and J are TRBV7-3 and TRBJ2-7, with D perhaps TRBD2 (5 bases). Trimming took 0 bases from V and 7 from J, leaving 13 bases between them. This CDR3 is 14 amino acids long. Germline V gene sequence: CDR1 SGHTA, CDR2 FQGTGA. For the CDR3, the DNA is TGTGCCAGCAGCTTAACGAGTTATACGGGGGAGCAGTACTTC. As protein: CASSLTSYTGEQYF.

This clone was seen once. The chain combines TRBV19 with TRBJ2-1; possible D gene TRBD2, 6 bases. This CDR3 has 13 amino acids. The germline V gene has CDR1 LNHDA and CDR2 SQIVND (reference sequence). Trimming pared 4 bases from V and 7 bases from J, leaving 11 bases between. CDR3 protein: CASSSGIRNEQFF. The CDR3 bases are TGTGCCAGTAGTAGCGGGATTCGGAATGAGCAGTTCTTC.

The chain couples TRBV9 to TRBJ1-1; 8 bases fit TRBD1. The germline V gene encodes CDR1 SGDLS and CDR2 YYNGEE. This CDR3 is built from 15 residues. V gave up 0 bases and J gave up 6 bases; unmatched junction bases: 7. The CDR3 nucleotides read TGTGCCAGCAGCGTAGCCGCAGGGGGCTTAGCTGAAGCTTTCTTT. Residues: CASSVAAGGLAEAFF.

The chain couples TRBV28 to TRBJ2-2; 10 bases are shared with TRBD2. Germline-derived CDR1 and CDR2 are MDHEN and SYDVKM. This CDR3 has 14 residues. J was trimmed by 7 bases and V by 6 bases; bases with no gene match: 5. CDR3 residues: CASRRLAGYGELFF. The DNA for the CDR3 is TGTGCCAGCAGACGACTAGCGGGTTACGGGGAGCTGTTTTTT.